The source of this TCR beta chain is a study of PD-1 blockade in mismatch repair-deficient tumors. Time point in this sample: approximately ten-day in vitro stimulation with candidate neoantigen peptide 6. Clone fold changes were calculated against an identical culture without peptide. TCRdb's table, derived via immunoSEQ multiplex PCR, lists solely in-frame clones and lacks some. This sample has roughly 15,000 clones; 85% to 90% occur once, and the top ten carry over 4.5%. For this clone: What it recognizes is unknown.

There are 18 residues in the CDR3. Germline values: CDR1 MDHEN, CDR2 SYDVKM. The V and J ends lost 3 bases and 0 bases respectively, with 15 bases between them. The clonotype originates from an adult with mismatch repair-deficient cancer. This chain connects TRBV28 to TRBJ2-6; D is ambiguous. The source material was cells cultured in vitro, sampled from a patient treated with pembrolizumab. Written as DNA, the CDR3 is TGTGCCAGCAGTTTCCCCCCCTACAGCATCTCTGGGGCCAACGTCCTGACTTTC. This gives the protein CASSFPPYSISGANVLTF.